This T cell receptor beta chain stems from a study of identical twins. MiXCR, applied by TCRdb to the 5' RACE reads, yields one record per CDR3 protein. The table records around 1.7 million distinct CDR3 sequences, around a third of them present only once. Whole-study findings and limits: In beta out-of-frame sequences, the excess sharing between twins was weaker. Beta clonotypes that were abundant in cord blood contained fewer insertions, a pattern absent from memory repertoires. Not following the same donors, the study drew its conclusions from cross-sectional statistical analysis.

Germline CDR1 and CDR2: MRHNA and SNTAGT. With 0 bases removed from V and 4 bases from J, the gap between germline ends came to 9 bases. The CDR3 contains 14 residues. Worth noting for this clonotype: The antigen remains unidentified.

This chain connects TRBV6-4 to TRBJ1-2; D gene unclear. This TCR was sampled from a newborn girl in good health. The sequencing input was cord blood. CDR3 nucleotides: TGTGCCAGCAGTGACTCTGAGAGGAGCTATGGCTACACCTTC. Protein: CASSDSERSYGYTF.